These T cell receptor beta chains were read from a single sample in a study of multiple sclerosis patients with progressive multifocal leukoencephalopathy. Some clones are missing from TCRdb's copy, which holds only in-frame ones; the method was immunoSEQ multiplex PCR. Of roughly 28,000 clones in the sample, around nine tenths were seen once. Input material: PBMCs. The receptors stem from a human donor with multiple sclerosis. Each CDR3 is given with its conserved first and last residue. The D gene is left open where the match is weak.

J gene,D gene,V gene,CDR3 protein
TRBJ1-2,TRBD1,TRBV6-5,CAAWDSRQNYGYTF
TRBJ2-3,NA,TRBV7-7,CASSSNPGDTQYF
TRBJ2-3,TRBD2,TRBV6-4,CASSPSGGADTQYF
TRBJ2-6,NA,TRBV6-1,CATINPGTGANVLTF
TRBJ2-3,NA,TRBV10-1,CASNTSRTDWSTDTQYF
TRBJ2-7,NA,TRBV29-1,CSARDSSYEQYF
TRBJ2-5,NA,TRBV5-6,CASSHRAEETQYF
TRBJ1-4,NA,TRBV6-5,CASSWFGSNEKLFF
TRBJ1-2,NA,TRBV2,CASSGQNYGYTF
TRBJ2-3,NA,TRBV7-7,CASSFDRGDTQYF
TRBJ1-2,NA,TRBV14,CASSQDMGGGYGYTF
NA,NA,TRBV4-2,CASSQLRDGSYEQYF
TRBJ1-1,NA,TRBV7-9,CASSAPGTEAFF
TRBJ2-4,NA,TRBV5-1,CASSLAGGNIQYF
TRBJ2-1,NA,TRBV2,CASRRDLYNEQFF
TRBJ1-2,TRBD1,TRBV2,CASSETGGNYGYTF
TRBJ2-5,TRBD2,TRBV6-6,CASRNSGGAAGTQYF
TRBJ2-1,TRBD2,TRBV6-4,CASSILAGDYNEQFF
TRBJ1-5,NA,TRBV27,CASSFRQGNGPQHF
TRBJ2-2,NA,TRBV6-5,CASRDAGTYTGELFF
TRBJ2-3,TRBD1,TRBV7-9,CASSLSTGRTDTQYF
TRBJ2-7,NA,TRBV29-1,CSVGPPDKTYEQYF